One and the same sample provided the 3 T cell receptor beta chains below, sequenced in a study of Ad26.COV2.S vaccination and SARS-CoV-2 variants. Treatment meaning: 19 received Ad26.COV2.S at low or high dose, single or two shots; roughly five received placebo; per-sample allocation not given. Specimen acquisition occurred on day 63 following the initial vaccine or placebo injection. The method was immunoSEQ multiplex PCR; TCRdb's version includes in-frame clones alone and lacks a portion of them. This sample has about 420,000 clones; roughly 90% occur once, and the top ten carry 3.6%. The material was peripheral blood, obtained in a trial of Ad26.COV2.S vaccine versus placebo. The receptors were sampled from a person between 18 and 65 years old who received the Ad26.COV2.S COVID-19 vaccine or a placebo.

V and J are TRBV7-6 and TRBJ1-5, with 9 bases matching TRBD1. The CDR3 extends over 14 amino acids. CDR1 is SGHVS and CDR2 is FNYEAQ in the germline V gene. V was clipped by 5 bases and J by 6 bases; unmatched bases: 5. For the CDR3, the DNA is TGTGCCAGCAGCCCGGGACAGGGTGGTCAGCCCCAGCATTTT. This codes for CASSPGQGGQPQHF.

V and J are TRBV5-4 and TRBJ2-5; D is perhaps TRBD2 (6 bases). CDR1 SGHNT and CDR2 YYREEE come from the germline V gene (reference sequence). There are 14 residues in the CDR3. The ends were cut back, 4 bases at V and 4 bases at J, with 14 bases in the middle. The CDR3 DNA reads as TGTGCCAGCAGCCGCGGGGTCGGGGGAGAGACCCAGTACTTC. This translates into CASSRGVGGETQYF.

V usage is TRBV27 and J usage is TRBJ2-1, with a weak D call TRBD2 (6 bases). This CDR3 has 15 amino acids. Germline CDR1 is MNHEY and CDR2 is SMNVEV (reference sequence). The V gene lost 9 bases and the J gene lost 2 bases, with 17 bases spanning the gap. The CDR3 reads CASKSRDWAYNEQFF. CDR3 bases: TGTGCCAGTAAATCCCGGGACTGGGCCTACAATGAGCAGTTCTTC.